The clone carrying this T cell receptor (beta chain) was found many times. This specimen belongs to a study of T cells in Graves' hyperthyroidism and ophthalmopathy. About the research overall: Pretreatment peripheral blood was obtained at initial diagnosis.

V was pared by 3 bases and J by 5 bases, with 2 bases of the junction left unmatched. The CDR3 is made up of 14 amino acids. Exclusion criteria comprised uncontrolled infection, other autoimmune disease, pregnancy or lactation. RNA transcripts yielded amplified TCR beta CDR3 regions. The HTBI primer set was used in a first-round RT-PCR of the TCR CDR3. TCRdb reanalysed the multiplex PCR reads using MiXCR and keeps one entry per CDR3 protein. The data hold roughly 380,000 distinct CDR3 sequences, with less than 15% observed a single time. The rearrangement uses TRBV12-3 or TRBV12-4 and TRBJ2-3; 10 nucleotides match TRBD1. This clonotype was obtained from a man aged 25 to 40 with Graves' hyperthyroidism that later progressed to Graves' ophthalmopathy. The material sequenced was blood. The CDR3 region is CASSFGTGVDTQYF. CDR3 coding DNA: TGTGCCAGCAGTTTTGGGACAGGGGTAGATACGCAGTATTTT.